Presented here are 9 T cell receptor beta chains from one specimen sequenced in a study of blood T cells in healthy people across ages. A second about 7 to 12 cycle PCR used barcoded and J-beta primers. MiXCR was run by TCRdb on the 5' RACE reads, yielding one entry per CDR3 protein. The table shows about 780,000 distinct CDR3 sequences, with around 45% occurring only once. Material: blood. The receptor source for this set is a man older than 75 in good health.

The gene calls are TRBV14 and TRBJ2-1, with TRBD2 matching over 8 bases. Trimming took 4 bases from V and 0 from J; bases not matched to a gene: 11. CDR1 SGHDN and CDR2 FVKESK come from the germline V gene. This CDR3 is built from 18 residues. CDR3 DNA sequence: TGTGCCAGCAGCCTTAATAGCGGGACTTTCGGCTCCTACAATGAGCAGTTCTTC. Translated: CASSLNSGTFGSYNEQFF.

As for this clonotype: Compared with germline, one end of the junction differs, possibly owing to a read error. The chain employs TRBV18 and TRBJ2-1; 11 nucleotides match TRBD1. The CDR3 loop spans 16 amino acids. Germline V gene data show CDR1 as KGHSH and CDR2 as LQKENI. CDR3 DNA: TGTGCCGGCTCAGCCAGGACAGGGGGCGCCTACAATGAGCAGTTCTTC. Translation gives CAGSARTGGAYNEQFF.

This clonotype was counted once. The conserved final phenylalanine or tryptophan is absent from the CDR3, which likely points to a read error. The limits of the CDR3 on the DNA are not certain, so only TCRdb's listed CDR3 is given. V and J are TRBV12-3 or TRBV12-4 and TRBJ2-3; TRBD2 is taken as the D call from the table, unchecked against the DNA. Termini included, the CDR3 measures 16 amino acids. CDR3 sequence reads: CASTLWTRGSTDTQYS.

V is TRBV11-3 and J is TRBJ2-1, with D possibly matching TRBD1 (6 bases). The CDR3 is made up of 14 amino acids. V lost 5 bases and J 4 bases, leaving 12 bases between the germline ends. The germline gives CDR1 SGHNT, CDR2 YENEEA. In DNA form, the CDR3 reads TGTGCCAGCAGCGTCGGGACACTTTACAATGAGCAGTTCTTC. Amino acids: CASSVGTLYNEQFF.

V usage is TRBV5-1 and J usage is TRBJ1-5; D is ambiguous. The CDR3 length is 13 residues. The V and J ends lost 0 bases and 11 bases respectively, with 12 bases between them. Germline CDR1 and CDR2: SGHRS and YFSETQ. This chain's CDR3 is CASSLDSVEAQHF. DNA of the CDR3: TGCGCCAGCAGCTTGGACAGTGTCGAAGCCCAGCATTTT.

This rearrangement joins TRBV11-1 to TRBJ1-2; 8 positions agree with TRBD1. The CDR3 is 15 amino acids. CDR1 and CDR2 (germline): SGHAT, FQDESV (reference sequence). J lost 4 bases, V lost 5 bases, and 9 bases had no gene match. The CDR3 reads CASSPNRGSFYGYTF. In DNA, the CDR3 is TGTGCCAGCAGCCCAAACAGGGGGAGCTTCTATGGCTACACCTTC.

There are many counts of this clonotype. The gene calls are TRBV4-3 and TRBJ2-1; D unclear. The ends were cut back, 4 bases at V and 2 bases at J, with 3 bases in the middle. CDR3 length: 12 residues. Germline loops: CDR1 LGHNA, CDR2 YSLEER. The DNA of the CDR3 is TGCGCCAGCAGCCGGGCCTACAATGAGCAGTTCTTC. Encoded protein: CASSRAYNEQFF.

V and J are TRBV12-3 or TRBV12-4 and TRBJ2-3, with 9 bases matching TRBD2. Losses at the gene ends were 7 bases for V and 11 bases for J; bases not matched to a gene: 13. The CDR3 covers 14 residues. This chain's CDR3 is CASTKTSGVRGQYF. DNA for the CDR3: TGTGCCAGCACCAAGACTAGCGGAGTAAGAGGGCAGTATTTT.

The V gene is TRBV29-1, the J gene TRBJ1-1, with unresolved D. V shed 0 bases and J shed 5 bases, with 13 bases lying between them. The V gene's germline CDR1 is SQVTM and CDR2 ANQGSEA. This CDR3 has 14 residues. CDR3 sequence: CSVEDLEGGTEAFF. In DNA form, the CDR3 reads TGCAGCGTTGAAGATCTGGAGGGAGGGACTGAAGCTTTCTTT.